Following are 28 T cell receptor beta chains from one sample sequenced in a study of shared T cell receptors in the human thymus. Generated by immunoSEQ multiplex PCR, the TCRdb table keeps only in-frame clones and is missing some. The sample contains hundreds of thousands of clones, 88% of which appear only once. These data also featured in a second study, about human thymus T cells.

The sample was thymocytes. These receptors were obtained from a boy under two years old with a congenital heart defect.

This chain joins TRBV4-3 and TRBJ2-3, with 9 bases that match TRBD2. The V gene's germline CDR1 is LGHNA and CDR2 YSLEER. CDR3 length equals 17 residues. Trimming removed 1 base from V and 1 base from J; junction bases left unmatched: 6. The CDR3 region has the DNA TGCGCCAGCAGCCAAGGAAGACTAGCGGCGGGCACAGATACGCAGTATTTT. The encoded protein is CASSQGRLAAGTDTQYF.

The J gene is TRBJ1-1, the V gene TRBV29-1; 10 bases map to TRBD1. Germline V gene sequence: CDR1 SQVTM, CDR2 ANQGSEA. Germline trimming cut 4 bases from V and 3 bases from J; bases unmatched to any gene: 5. This CDR3 is built from 14 residues. This CDR3 is CSVVPGTGDTEAFF. DNA for the CDR3: TGCAGCGTTGTCCCCGGGACAGGGGACACTGAAGCTTTCTTT.

The chain couples TRBV12-5 to TRBJ1-1, with 7 bases aligning to TRBD1. Germline CDR1 LGHNT, CDR2 FRNRAP. This CDR3 spans 16 amino acids. The V and J ends lost 2 bases and 0 bases, in that order; junction bases with no gene match: 6. CDR3 sequence (DNA): TGTGCTAGTGGTTTGACCGGGACAGACCTGAACACTGAAGCTTTCTTT. Its protein is CASGLTGTDLNTEAFF. Full variable domain (outside the CDR3, taken from reference TRBV12-5 and TRBJ1-1): DARVTQTPRHKVTEMGQEVTMRCQPILGHNTVFWYRQTMMQGLELLAYFRNRAPLDDSGMPKDRFSAEMPDATLATLKIQPSEPRDSAVYFCASGLTGTDLNTEAFFGQGTRLTVV.

The chain joins TRBV11-2 to TRBJ2-7, with 13 nucleotides matching TRBD2. V lost 5 bases and J lost 2; bases outside the gene matches: 6. The CDR3 has 16 residues. CDR1 is SGHAT and CDR2 is FQNNGV in the germline V gene. CDR3 bases: TGTGCCAGCAGCCCTAGCGGGACTAGCGGGGCCTACGAGCAGTACTTC. Translation gives CASSPSGTSGAYEQYF.

The chain is built from TRBV14 and TRBJ2-1; 12 nucleotides line up with TRBD1. Germline CDR1 and CDR2: SGHDN and FVKESK. The CDR3 loop spans 15 amino acids. With 4 bases clipped from V and 10 bases from J, the junction kept 8 bases outside the gene matches. The CDR3 bases are TGTGCCAGCAGCCTAAGGGACAGGGGGCGTCGGGAGCAGTTCTTC. Translation: CASSLRDRGRREQFF. Looking up the rest from reference TRBV14 and TRBJ2-1 gives the full variable domain: EAGVTQFPSHSVIEKGQTVTLRCDPISGHDNLYWYRRVMGKEIKFLLHFVKESKQDESGMPNNRFLAERTGGTYSTLKVQPAELEDSGVYFCASSLRDRGRREQFFGPGTRLTVL.

The chain links TRBV30 to TRBJ2-7, with a possible D match to TRBD2 (5 bases). Deletions cut 5 bases from V and 0 bases from J, with 14 bases between. The CDR3 extends over 14 amino acids. CDR1 and CDR2 from the germline V gene are GTSNPN and SVGIG (reference sequence). The CDR3, as DNA: TGTGCCTGGGCCTCCCCGGGGTCCTCCTACGAGCAGTACTTC. As protein: CAWASPGSSYEQYF.

The chain combines TRBV28 with TRBJ2-5, with D perhaps TRBD1 (5 bases). V was pared by 11 bases and J by 0 bases, with 16 bases between. The CDR3 consists of 14 residues. In germline, CDR1 is MDHEN, CDR2 SYDVKM. DNA for the CDR3: TGTGCCCGCTTGAAGGGGATACACCAAGAGACCCAGTACTTC. Translation: CARLKGIHQETQYF.

The CDR3 nucleotides read TGTGCCTGGAGTGTCCGGGACAGGAGGAGCAATGAGCAGTTCTTC. Encoded protein: CAWSVRDRRSNEQFF. This chain uses TRBV30 with TRBJ2-1; 8 positions match TRBD1. The CDR3 totals 15 residues. The germline CDR1 and CDR2 sequences are GTSNPN and SVGIG (reference sequence). The V gene end was trimmed by 0 bases and the J gene end by 6 bases; junction bases not matched to a gene: 7.

The chain combines TRBV4-2 with TRBJ1-4; tentative D call: TRBD1 (5 bases). From germline, CDR1 is LGHNA and CDR2 YNFKEQ. The CDR3 loop spans 16 amino acids. Trimming took off 1 base at V and 3 bases at J, with 12 bases between the two ends. The CDR3 DNA sequence: TGTGCCAGCAGCCAAGGGGGCAGGACCTCTAATGAAAAACTGTTTTTT. Protein product: CASSQGGRTSNEKLFF.

V and J are TRBV25-1 and TRBJ2-2; TRBD2 is a possible D gene (5 bases). Germline-derived CDR1 and CDR2 are MGHDK and SYGVNS. The CDR3 runs to 13 residues. V dropped 4 bases and J dropped 6 bases, with 9 bases sitting between them. The chain's CDR3 is CASSGLNPGELFF. Written as DNA, the CDR3 is TGTGCCAGCAGTGGACTAAACCCCGGGGAGCTGTTTTTT.

The rearrangement links TRBV4-3 to TRBJ2-7, with 7 bases matching TRBD2. Trimming at V came to 4 bases and at J to 4 bases, leaving 13 bases not matched to a gene. This CDR3 is built from 16 residues. Looked up from germline, CDR1 is LGHNA and CDR2 is YSLEER. CDR3 DNA: TGCGCCAGCAGCCCATCCCACGCCGGGAGGAGGTACGAGCAGTACTTC. It encodes CASSPSHAGRRYEQYF.

The rearrangement joins TRBV9 to TRBJ2-7, with D maybe TRBD2 (5 bases). V lost 3 bases to trimming and J lost 6 bases, with 16 bases between them. This CDR3 spans 14 amino acids. CDR1 is SGDLS, CDR2 YYNGEE, per germline. CDR3 nucleotides: TGTGCCAGCAGCGCCCCCGGGAACTATAGCGAGCAGTACTTC. It is translated as CASSAPGNYSEQYF. Variable domain in full (rest from reference TRBV9 and TRBJ2-7): DSGVTQTPKHLITATGQRVTLRCSPRSGDLSVYWYQQSLDQGLQFLIQYYNGEERAKGNILERFSAQQFPDLHSELNLSSLELGDSALYFCASSAPGNYSEQYFGPGTRLTVT.

This clone was counted a single time. The chain is built from TRBV4-1 and TRBJ1-1; 7 bases map to TRBD1. CDR1 is MGHRA and CDR2 is YSYEKL in the germline V gene. This CDR3 has 15 residues. The V and J ends lost 0 bases and 4 bases, in that order; junction bases with no gene match: 5. The CDR3 DNA follows: TGCGCCAGCAGCCAAGAACAGACAGGGAGCACTGAAGCTTTCTTT. Translated, it gives CASSQEQTGSTEAFF.

The chain is built from TRBV5-1 and TRBJ2-2, with 15 positions matching TRBD2. This CDR3 has 19 amino acids. Germline CDR1 is SGHRS and CDR2 is YFSETQ. The ends lost 1 base at V and 7 bases at J; junction bases unmatched: 11. CDR3 in DNA: TGCGCCAGCAGCTTGTCCCGGACTAGCGGGAGGGCCGAGATCGGGGAGCTGTTTTTT. Its translation is CASSLSRTSGRAEIGELFF. The variable domain in full, with the rest retrieved from reference TRBV5-1 and TRBJ2-2, is KAGVTQTPRYLIKTRGQQVTLSCSPISGHRSVSWYQQTPGQGLQFLFEYFSETQRNKGNFPGRFSGRQFSNSRSEMNVSTLELGDSALYLCASSLSRTSGRAEIGELFFGEGSRLTVL.

The chain carries TRBV11-2 and TRBJ1-5, with TRBD1 matching 8 bases. V was clipped by 5 bases and J by 0 bases; unmatched bases: 12. The V gene's germline CDR1 is SGHAT and CDR2 FQNNGV. The CDR3 totals 18 residues. The CDR3 here is CASSTRQGLPYSNQPQHF. For the CDR3, the DNA is TGTGCCAGCAGCACCCGACAGGGGCTGCCTTATAGCAATCAGCCCCAGCATTTT. The full variable domain, in which reference TRBV11-2 and TRBJ1-5 provide the parts outside the CDR3, is EAGVAQSPRYKIIEKRQSVAFWCNPISGHATLYWYQQILGQGPKLLIQFQNNGVVDDSQLPKDRFSAERLKGVDSTLKIQPAKLEDSAVYLCASSTRQGLPYSNQPQHFGDGTRLSIL.

The chain uses TRBV4-1 and TRBJ2-5; 8 bases line up with TRBD1. The J call may be incorrect, as the DNA end agrees better with TRBJ2-7. Germline CDR1 MGHRA, CDR2 YSYEKL. This CDR3 spans 17 amino acids. This CDR3 is CASSRVLRTGLPYEQYF. In DNA form, the CDR3 reads TGCGCCAGCAGCCGCGTTCTTCGGACAGGGTTGCCCTACGAGCAGTACTTC.

This chain uses TRBV28 with TRBJ2-4, with D perhaps TRBD2 (6 bases). The germline V gene encodes CDR1 MDHEN and CDR2 SYDVKM. The V end was cut by 5 bases, the J end by 4 bases, with 24 bases between. The CDR3 is 18 amino acids. The DNA of the CDR3 is TGTGCCAGCAGTATTCTGCGGGGACCCAAGGGTCCAAAAAACATTCAGTACTTC. Its protein product is CASSILRGPKGPKNIQYF.

The chain carries TRBV11-3 and TRBJ2-2, with TRBD2 identical over 7 bases. Germline assignment: CDR1 SGHNT and CDR2 YENEEA. Trimming took 6 bases from V and 0 from J; bases not matched to a gene: 7. CDR3 length: 16 residues. CDR3 sequence reads: CASRLLAVANTGELFF. The DNA for the CDR3 is TGTGCCAGCAGACTCCTAGCGGTTGCGAACACCGGGGAGCTGTTTTTT. Full variable domain (outside the CDR3, taken from reference TRBV11-3 and TRBJ2-2): EAGVVQSPRYKIIEKKQPVAFWCNPISGHNTLYWYLQNLGQGPELLIRYENEEAVDDSQLPKDRFSAERLKGVDSTLKIQPAELGDSAVYLCASRLLAVANTGELFFGEGSRLTVL.

This chain connects TRBV6-1 to TRBJ2-1; D is unclear. Germline-derived CDR1 and CDR2 are MNHNS and SASEGT. V shed 3 bases and J shed 1 base, with 10 bases lying between them. This CDR3 contains 15 residues. The CDR3 bases are TGTGCCAGCAGTGACAGGTCTCGTTCCTACAATGAGCAGTTCTTC. It codes for CASSDRSRSYNEQFF.

The chain is built from TRBV4-3 and TRBJ2-7; 9 positions match TRBD2. This CDR3 is 16 amino acids long. Trimming took 2 bases from V and 3 from J; bases not matched to a gene: 8. Germline CDR1 LGHNA, CDR2 YSLEER. The CDR3 sequence: CASSQLGTSRYYEQYF. CDR3 DNA sequence: TGCGCCAGCAGCCAACTTGGGACTAGCAGGTACTACGAGCAGTACTTC.

This clone was detected once. For the CDR3, the DNA is TGTGCCAGCAGCCAAGACCCCCACCCCAGACTAGCGGGCTGCTCCGGATTAGTATACAATGAGCAGTTCTTC. It encodes CASSQDPHPRLAGCSGLVYNEQFF. The chain is built from TRBV4-2 and TRBJ2-1; 10 bases match TRBD2. Germline V gene sequence: CDR1 LGHNA, CDR2 YNFKEQ. This CDR3 comprises 24 residues. V was pared by 0 bases and J by 4 bases, with 27 bases of the junction left unmatched.

The V call is TRBV9, the J call TRBJ2-2; D is perhaps TRBD2 (6 bases). This CDR3 has 18 amino acids. V lost 4 bases and J 9 bases, leaving 28 bases between the germline ends. The germline V gene has CDR1 SGDLS and CDR2 YYNGEE. The CDR3 loop is CASSPRVWGLGVPRELFF. The CDR3 DNA sequence: TGTGCCAGCAGCCCCCGGGTTTGGGGACTGGGCGTCCCCCGGGAGCTGTTTTTT.

This clone was picked up one time. The J gene is TRBJ2-3, the V gene TRBV11-2; D gene unclear. Germline V gene sequence: CDR1 SGHAT, CDR2 FQNNGV. The CDR3 runs to 15 residues. Deletions cut 3 bases from V and 4 bases from J, with 14 bases between. Written as DNA, the CDR3 is TGTGCCAGCAGCTTCCACGACTCTTCAGCAGATACGCAGTATTTT. Protein: CASSFHDSSADTQYF. The whole variable domain, filled in from reference TRBV11-2 and TRBJ2-3, reads EAGVAQSPRYKIIEKRQSVAFWCNPISGHATLYWYQQILGQGPKLLIQFQNNGVVDDSQLPKDRFSAERLKGVDSTLKIQPAKLEDSAVYLCASSFHDSSADTQYFGPGTRLTVL.

The chain joins TRBV11-3 to TRBJ2-2; tentatively, D is TRBD1 (5 bases). The CDR3 is 15 residues long. Trimming left V 5 bases short and J 4 bases short, with 14 bases between. Looked up from germline, CDR1 is SGHNT and CDR2 is YENEEA. The CDR3 DNA reads as TGTGCCAGCAGCCGATCTGGGGCGCCCACCGGGGAGCTGTTTTTT. This encodes CASSRSGAPTGELFF.

The chain couples TRBV6-1 to TRBJ1-4; TRBD1 is a possible D gene (6 bases). V shed 0 bases and J shed 4 bases, with 12 bases lying between them. CDR3 size: 16 residues. Looked up from germline, CDR1 is MNHNS and CDR2 is SASEGT. For the CDR3, the DNA is TGTGCCAGCAGTGAAGCCGTTGGACAGAATAATGAAAAACTGTTTTTT. Protein: CASSEAVGQNNEKLFF.

The table lists this clone with a few counts. This sequence joins TRBV27 and TRBJ2-2, with 14 bases matching TRBD2. In germline, CDR1 is MNHEY, CDR2 SMNVEV (reference sequence). J gave up 0 bases and V 5 bases, and 5 bases lay outside the gene matches. The CDR3 has 18 residues. The CDR3, as DNA: TGTGCCAGCAGTCCGGGACTAGCGGGAGCCTCGAACACCGGGGAGCTGTTTTTT. Translating gives CASSPGLAGASNTGELFF.

The V gene is TRBV29-1, the J gene TRBJ2-7; 10 bases are shared with TRBD2. The CDR3 consists of 14 residues. Germline CDR1 and CDR2: SQVTM and ANQGSEA. V was clipped by 4 bases and J by 3 bases; unmatched bases: 6. CDR3 sequence reads: CSVVASGRYYEQYF. The CDR3 DNA follows: TGCAGCGTTGTCGCTAGCGGGAGATACTACGAGCAGTACTTC.

V and J are TRBV6-5 and TRBJ1-2; TRBD1 aligns across 8 bases. Germline V gives CDR1 MNHEY, CDR2 SVGAGI. There are 15 residues in the CDR3. J was trimmed by 7 bases and V by 10 bases; bases with no gene match: 17. The CDR3 DNA follows: TGTGCCACCACGAAGCCGGGACAGGAGAAGGTTGGCTACACCTTC. Protein: CATTKPGQEKVGYTF.